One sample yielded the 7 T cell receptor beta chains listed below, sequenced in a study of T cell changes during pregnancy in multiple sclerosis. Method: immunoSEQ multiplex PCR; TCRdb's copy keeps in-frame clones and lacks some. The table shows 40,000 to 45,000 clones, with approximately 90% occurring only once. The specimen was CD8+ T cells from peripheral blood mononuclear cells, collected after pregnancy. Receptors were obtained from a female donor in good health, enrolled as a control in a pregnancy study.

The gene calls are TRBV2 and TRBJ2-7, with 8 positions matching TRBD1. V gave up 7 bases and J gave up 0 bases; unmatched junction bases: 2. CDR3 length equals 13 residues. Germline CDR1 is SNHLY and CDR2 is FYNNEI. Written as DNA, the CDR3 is TGTGCCAGCACAGGGGGCCCCTCCTACGAGCAGTACTTC. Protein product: CASTGGPSYEQYF.

The CDR3 bases are TGTGCCAGCAGCTTAGGGACAGGGGTCGGCTACACCTTC. Its protein product is CASSLGTGVGYTF. The rearrangement links TRBV7-9 to TRBJ1-2; 9 positions match TRBD1. This CDR3 spans 13 amino acids. The V segment lost 1 base and the J segment 8 bases; nucleotides outside the gene matches: 2. Looked up from germline, CDR1 is SEHNR and CDR2 is FQNEAQ (reference sequence). Drawing the rest from reference TRBV7-9 and TRBJ1-2, the complete variable domain is DTGVSQNPRHKITKRGQNVTFRCDPISEHNRLYWYRQTLGQGPEFLTYFQNEAQLEKSRLLSDRFSAERPKGSFSTLEIQRTEQGDSAMYLCASSLGTGVGYTFGSGTRLTVV.

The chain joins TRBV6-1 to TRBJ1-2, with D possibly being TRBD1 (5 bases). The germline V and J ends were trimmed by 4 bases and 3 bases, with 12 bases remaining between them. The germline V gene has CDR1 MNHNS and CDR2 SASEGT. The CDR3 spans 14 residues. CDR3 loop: CASSVARVDYGYTF. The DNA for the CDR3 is TGTGCCAGCAGTGTGGCCAGGGTAGACTATGGCTACACCTTC.

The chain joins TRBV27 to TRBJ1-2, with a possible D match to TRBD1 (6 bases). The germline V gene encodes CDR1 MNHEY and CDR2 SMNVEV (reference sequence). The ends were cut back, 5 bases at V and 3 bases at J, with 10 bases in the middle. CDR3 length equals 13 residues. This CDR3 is CASSPGQYYGYTF. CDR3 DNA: TGTGCCAGCAGTCCAGGACAGTACTATGGCTACACCTTC.

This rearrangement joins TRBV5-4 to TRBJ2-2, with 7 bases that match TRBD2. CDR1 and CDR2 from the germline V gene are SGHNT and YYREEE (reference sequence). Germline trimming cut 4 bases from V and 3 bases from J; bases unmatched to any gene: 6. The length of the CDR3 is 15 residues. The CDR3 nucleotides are TGTGCCAGCAGCGGTTTGGCGGGGGACACCGGGGAGCTGTTTTTT. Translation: CASSGLAGDTGELFF. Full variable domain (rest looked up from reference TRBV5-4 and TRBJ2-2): ETGVTQSPTHLIKTRGQQVTLRCSSQSGHNTVSWYQQALGQGPQFIFQYYREEENGRGNFPPRFSGLQFPNYSSELNVNALELDDSALYLCASSGLAGDTGELFFGEGSRLTVL.

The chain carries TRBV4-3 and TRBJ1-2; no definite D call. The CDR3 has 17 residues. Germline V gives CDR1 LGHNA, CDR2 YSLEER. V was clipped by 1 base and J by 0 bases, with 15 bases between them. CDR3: CASSQGTAGLTNYGYTF. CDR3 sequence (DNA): TGCGCCAGCAGCCAAGGTACAGCGGGGTTAACTAACTATGGCTACACCTTC.

CDR3 residues: CAWSVGGSYEQYF. The CDR3 bases are TGTGCCTGGAGTGTTGGAGGGTCCTACGAGCAGTACTTC. The V gene is TRBV30, the J gene TRBJ2-7; possibly TRBD2 for D (6 bases). V was shortened by 0 bases and J by 1 base, with 7 bases between the two germline ends. The V gene's germline CDR1 is GTSNPN and CDR2 SVGIG (reference sequence). This CDR3 has 13 amino acids.